These 11 T cell receptor beta chains share one sample of origin, sequenced in a study of blood T cell repertoires in COVID-19. Repertoires were generated with immunoSEQ multiplex PCR, while TCRdb's copy carries only in-frame clones and drops some. The sample carries roughly 56,000 clones, about 90% recorded once. Sequenced: peripheral blood. These receptors came from a human donor in a cohort sampled during active COVID-19.

The V and J genes are TRBV7-6 and TRBJ2-5, with D tentatively TRBD1 (5 bases). Trimming shortened V by 3 bases and J by 4 bases, and 15 bases separated the two germline ends. The CDR3 totals 15 residues. CDR1 is SGHVS, CDR2 FNYEAQ, per germline. The CDR3 spells CASSFPVRVRETQYF. The CDR3 DNA reads TGTGCCAGCAGCTTTCCCGTCAGGGTGAGAGAGACCCAGTACTTC.

V usage is TRBV11-2 and J usage is TRBJ2-3, with 7 bases aligning to TRBD1. Germline values: CDR1 SGHAT, CDR2 FQNNGV. With V trimmed by 5 bases and J by 0 bases, 8 bases remained unmatched. The CDR3 is 16 residues long. The chain's CDR3 is CASSPRQGFSTDTQYF. The CDR3 nucleotides read TGTGCCAGCAGCCCAAGACAGGGTTTTAGCACAGATACGCAGTATTTT.

J is TRBJ2-5 and V is TRBV24-1, with D unclear. The CDR3 runs 13 residues. Trimming took 5 bases from V and 5 from J, leaving 11 bases between them. CDR1 KGHDR and CDR2 SFDVKD come from the germline V gene. The CDR3 DNA is TGTGCCACCAGTGTATCTGGCAGTGAGACCCAGTACTTC. Encoded protein: CATSVSGSETQYF.

The V call is TRBV7-2, the J call TRBJ2-7; 12 bases are shared with TRBD2. The CDR3 is made up of 15 amino acids. Germline-derived CDR1 and CDR2 are SGHTA and FQGNSA. Germline trimming cut 3 bases from V and 7 bases from J; bases unmatched to any gene: 7. As DNA, the CDR3 is TGTGCCAGCAGCTTCAGACCGGGACTAGCGGGTGAGCAGTACTTC. Translated: CASSFRPGLAGEQYF.

This clone was detected only once. The V gene is TRBV7-2, the J gene TRBJ1-4; D is unclear. The V end was cut by 3 bases, the J end by 8 bases, with 16 bases between. This CDR3 comprises 15 residues. Germline lookup yields CDR1 SGHTA and CDR2 FQGNSA. As DNA, the CDR3 is TGTGCCAGCAGCTTGGTTCAAACCCGGAGGGAAAAACTGTTTTTT. Translating it yields CASSLVQTRREKLFF. The variable domain in full, with the rest retrieved from reference TRBV7-2 and TRBJ1-4, is GAGVSQSPSNKVTEKGKDVELRCDPISGHTALYWYRQSLGQGLEFLIYFQGNSAPDKSGLPSDRFSAERTGGSVSTLTIQRTQQEDSAVYLCASSLVQTRREKLFFGSGTQLSVL.

This sequence joins TRBV5-4 and TRBJ2-1; D is ambiguous. Trimming cost V 4 bases and J 5 bases, with 16 bases left between them. Germline V gene lookup returns CDR1 SGHNT and CDR2 YYREEE (reference sequence). The CDR3 is 15 residues long. The CDR3 loop reads CASSTRLSRDNEQFF. In nucleotides, the CDR3 is TGTGCCAGCAGCACAAGGCTGAGCCGGGACAATGAGCAGTTCTTC.

The V gene is TRBV28, the J gene TRBJ2-4; tentative D call: TRBD1 (7 bases). Trimming took 6 bases from V and 6 from J, leaving 12 bases between them. CDR3 size: 13 residues. Germline CDR1 MDHEN, CDR2 SYDVKM. The CDR3 region has the DNA TGTGCCAGCAGGGAGGGGGCTATAAACATTCAGTACTTC. Translated: CASREGAINIQYF. Combining the CDR3 with reference TRBV28 and TRBJ2-4 gives the whole variable domain DVKVTQSSRYLVKRTGEKVFLECVQDMDHENMFWYRQDPGLGLRLIYFSYDVKMKEKGDIPEGYSVSREKKERFSLILESASTNQTSMYLCASREGAINIQYFGAGTRLSVL.

The rearrangement uses TRBV7-9 and TRBJ1-4; 7 bases line up with TRBD1. J was trimmed by 4 bases and V by 6 bases; bases with no gene match: 11. Germline V lookup: CDR1 SEHNR, CDR2 FQNEAQ (reference sequence). The CDR3 covers 16 residues. Here the CDR3 DNA reads TGTGCCAGCAGATCAGGCCGGGACAGAGATAATGAAAAACTGTTTTTT. Amino acid sequence: CASRSGRDRDNEKLFF.

V is TRBV9 and J is TRBJ1-3; a weak D match, TRBD1 (5 bases). CDR1 is SGDLS, CDR2 YYNGEE, per germline. This CDR3 region has 16 residues. Trimming pared 1 base from V and 6 bases from J, leaving 17 bases between. The CDR3 loop reads CASSVTPGGGTNTIYF. The CDR3 DNA is TGTGCCAGCAGCGTAACCCCCGGGGGGGGGACAAACACCATATATTTT.

V is TRBV14 and J is TRBJ2-5; 7 bases map to TRBD1. The junction had 2 bases not matched to a gene; V was cut back by 2 bases and J by 2 bases. The CDR3 sequence is 14 residues long. Per germline, CDR1 SGHDN and CDR2 FVKESK. CDR3 protein: CASSQNRGQETQYF. The CDR3 DNA is TGTGCCAGCAGCCAAAACAGGGGTCAAGAGACCCAGTACTTC.

This clone was detected ten times or more. The CDR3 DNA reads TGCGCCAGCAGCCAAGGGCTGGCTTCCCTCTCTGGAAACACCATATATTTT. Protein sequence: CASSQGLASLSGNTIYF. The chain recombines TRBV4-1 with TRBJ1-3; D is undetermined. V lost 1 base and J 0 bases, leaving 13 bases between the germline ends. There are 17 residues in the CDR3. Germline lookup yields CDR1 MGHRA and CDR2 YSYEKL.